Listed below are T cell receptor beta chains from one sample, sequenced in a study of T cell responses to AZD1222 COVID-19 vaccine. This table comes from immunoSEQ multiplex PCR, and its TCRdb copy is limited to in-frame clones, with some not included. The sample yields about 140,000 clones, just over 90% seen once. The sequencing here drew on peripheral blood, taken on day 0 of MenACWY control vaccination. Receptor source: an adult in good health. The CDR3 runs from the conserved cysteine through the conserved F or W. D genes are given only for firm matches. Size is stated for part of the rows, as once, few or many counts, or as a class when the clone is expanded.

CDR3aa: CASRGNTEAFF
CDR3nt: TGTGCCAGCAGGGGCAACACTGAAGCTTTCTTT
j_gene: TRBJ1-1
d_gene: -
v_gene: TRBV6-5
abundance: -

CDR3aa: CASSSGSPGWDTQYF
CDR3nt: TGTGCCAGCAGCTCCGGGTCTCCGGGGTGGGATACGCAGTATTTT
j_gene: TRBJ2-3
d_gene: -
v_gene: TRBV7-9
abundance: -

CDR3aa: CASSVSINEKLFF
CDR3nt: TGTGCCAGCAGCGTATCCATTAATGAAAAACTGTTTTTT
j_gene: TRBJ1-4
d_gene: -
v_gene: TRBV9
abundance: -

CDR3aa: CASSLIANEKLFF
CDR3nt: TGTGCCAGCAGCTTAATAGCTAATGAAAAACTGTTTTTT
j_gene: TRBJ1-4
d_gene: -
v_gene: TRBV7-2
abundance: once

CDR3aa: CAISERGGVNTIYF
CDR3nt: TGTGCCATCAGTGAGCGGGGAGGCGTAAACACCATATATTTT
j_gene: TRBJ1-3
d_gene: -
v_gene: TRBV10-3
abundance: -

CDR3aa: CASSASRVHTGELFF
CDR3nt: TGTGCCAGCAGCGCGTCCCGGGTCCACACCGGGGAGCTGTTTTTT
j_gene: TRBJ2-2
d_gene: -
v_gene: TRBV9
abundance: -

CDR3aa: CASSNREGLAEAFF
CDR3nt: TGTGCCAGCAGCAATAGGGAGGGGCTCGCTGAAGCTTTCTTT
j_gene: TRBJ1-1
d_gene: -
v_gene: TRBV3-1/TRBV3-2
abundance: -

CDR3aa: CASSPRLDPPAEAFF
CDR3nt: TGTGCCAGCAGCCCCCGATTGGACCCTCCCGCTGAAGCTTTCTTT
j_gene: TRBJ1-1
d_gene: -
v_gene: TRBV7-2
abundance: -

CDR3aa: CASSLGQGLWFFGYTF
CDR3nt: TGTGCCAGCAGCTTAGGGCAGGGGCTATGGTTTTTTGGCTACACCTTC
j_gene: TRBJ1-2
d_gene: -
v_gene: TRBV7-2
abundance: -

CDR3aa: CASSLDRGYEQYF
CDR3nt: TGTGCCAGCAGTTTGGACAGGGGTTACGAGCAGTACTTC
j_gene: TRBJ2-7
d_gene: TRBD1
v_gene: TRBV27
abundance: -

CDR3aa: CASSQDILGRANTEAFF
CDR3nt: TGCGCCAGCAGCCAAGACATACTGGGTCGGGCGAACACTGAAGCTTTCTTT
j_gene: TRBJ1-1
d_gene: -
v_gene: TRBV4-1
abundance: -

CDR3aa: CASSYLQGYGYTF
CDR3nt: TGTGCCAGCAGTTACTTACAGGGTTACGGCTACACCTTC
j_gene: TRBJ1-2
d_gene: -
v_gene: TRBV6-5
abundance: -

CDR3aa: CASSFGLLEGEQYF
CDR3nt: TGCGCCAGCAGCTTTGGGCTCTTAGAGGGCGAGCAGTACTTC
j_gene: TRBJ2-7
d_gene: -
v_gene: TRBV5-1
abundance: -

CDR3aa: CASSQENWGAGNTIYF
CDR3nt: TGTGCCAGCAGCCAAGAGAATTGGGGGGCTGGAAACACCATATATTTT
j_gene: TRBJ1-3
d_gene: -
v_gene: TRBV4-2
abundance: -

CDR3aa: CASSLSLSGGDTQYF
CDR3nt: TGTGCCAGCAGCTTGAGTCTAAGCGGGGGAGATACGCAGTATTTT
j_gene: TRBJ2-3
d_gene: TRBD2
v_gene: TRBV5-8
abundance: -

CDR3aa: CASSERRMNTEAFF
CDR3nt: TGTGCCAGCAGCGAAAGACGGATGAACACTGAAGCTTTCTTT
j_gene: TRBJ1-1
d_gene: -
v_gene: TRBV7-9
abundance: -

CDR3aa: CASRGTGYGYTF
CDR3nt: TGTGCCAGCAGGGGGACAGGATATGGCTACACCTTC
j_gene: TRBJ1-2
d_gene: TRBD1
v_gene: TRBV12-3/TRBV12-4
abundance: -

CDR3aa: CASSELASGGHQETQYF
CDR3nt: TGTGCCAGCAGTGAATTGGCTAGCGGGGGGCACCAAGAGACCCAGTACTTC
j_gene: TRBJ2-5
d_gene: TRBD2
v_gene: TRBV25-1
abundance: -

CDR3aa: CASSLRPQGKDQRNTIYF
CDR3nt: TGTGCCAGCAGCTTACGCCCACAGGGGAAGGATCAACGAAACACCATATATTTT
j_gene: TRBJ1-3
d_gene: TRBD1
v_gene: TRBV11-2
abundance: -

CDR3aa: CASSDARGEGGDTQYF
CDR3nt: TGTGCCAGCAGTGATGCGAGGGGGGAGGGAGGAGATACGCAGTATTTT
j_gene: TRBJ2-3
d_gene: -
v_gene: TRBV6-1
abundance: -

CDR3aa: CASSPSGVNTEAFF
CDR3nt: TGTGCCAGCTCACCATCCGGGGTGAACACTGAAGCTTTCTTT
j_gene: TRBJ1-1
d_gene: -
v_gene: TRBV18
abundance: -

CDR3aa: CASSAGVPVWGNTIYF
CDR3nt: TGTGCCAGCAGTGCAGGGGTCCCCGTGTGGGGAAACACCATATATTTT
j_gene: TRBJ1-3
d_gene: -
v_gene: TRBV27
abundance: -

CDR3aa: CASSLHRQGMNTEAFF
CDR3nt: TGTGCCAGTAGTCTACACCGACAGGGGATGAACACTGAAGCTTTCTTT
j_gene: TRBJ1-1
d_gene: TRBD1
v_gene: TRBV19
abundance: -

CDR3aa: CASSLRQHYGYTF
CDR3nt: TGTGCCAGCAGCCTCAGACAGCACTATGGCTACACCTTC
j_gene: TRBJ1-2
d_gene: -
v_gene: TRBV27
abundance: -

CDR3aa: CARGWKTNGYTF
CDR3nt: TGTGCCAGAGGGTGGAAAACAAATGGCTACACCTTC
j_gene: TRBJ1-2
d_gene: -
v_gene: TRBV21-1
abundance: -

CDR3aa: CASSSGLAVRTDTQYF
CDR3nt: TGTGCCAGCAGCTCCGGACTAGCGGTTCGCACAGATACGCAGTATTTT
j_gene: TRBJ2-3
d_gene: TRBD2
v_gene: TRBV7-9
abundance: -

CDR3aa: CASLGRVNYGYTF
CDR3nt: TGTGCCAGCCTGGGGAGAGTTAACTATGGCTACACCTTC
j_gene: TRBJ1-2
d_gene: -
v_gene: TRBV6-6
abundance: -

CDR3aa: CASSGTGGAVETQYF
CDR3nt: TGTGCCAGCAGCGGGACAGGGGGCGCGGTAGAGACCCAGTACTTC
j_gene: TRBJ2-5
d_gene: TRBD1
v_gene: TRBV7-6
abundance: few

CDR3aa: CASSHGDRVGGYTF
CDR3nt: TGTGCCAGCAGTCATGGGGACAGAGTGGGAGGCTACACCTTC
j_gene: TRBJ1-2
d_gene: TRBD1
v_gene: TRBV28
abundance: once

CDR3aa: CASSFNQPQHF
CDR3nt: TGTGCCAGCAGCTTTAATCAGCCCCAGCATTTT
j_gene: TRBJ1-5
d_gene: -
v_gene: TRBV5-8
abundance: -

CDR3aa: CAITGQNTEAFF
CDR3nt: TGTGCCATCACGGGCCAAAACACTGAAGCTTTCTTT
j_gene: TRBJ1-1
d_gene: -
v_gene: TRBV10-3
abundance: -

CDR3aa: CASSIGSSYNEQFF
CDR3nt: TGTGCCAGCAGCATAGGGAGCTCCTACAATGAGCAGTTCTTC
j_gene: TRBJ2-1
d_gene: -
v_gene: TRBV14
abundance: once

CDR3aa: CASSEGTSGYEQYF
CDR3nt: TGTGCCAGCAGTGAAGGGACTAGCGGCTACGAGCAGTACTTC
j_gene: TRBJ2-7
d_gene: TRBD2
v_gene: TRBV2
abundance: -

CDR3aa: CASSVDRATYEQYF
CDR3nt: TGTGCCAGCAGTGTGGACAGGGCAACCTACGAGCAGTACTTC
j_gene: TRBJ2-7
d_gene: TRBD1
v_gene: TRBV27
abundance: -

CDR3aa: CASSLSPDQPQHF
CDR3nt: TGTGCCAGCAGCCTTTCCCCCGATCAGCCCCAGCATTTT
j_gene: TRBJ1-5
d_gene: -
v_gene: TRBV5-6
abundance: -

CDR3aa: CASSWSWQGALSPLHF
CDR3nt: TGTGCCAGCAGCTGGAGTTGGCAGGGGGCGTTGTCACCCCTCCACTTT
j_gene: TRBJ1-6
d_gene: TRBD1
v_gene: TRBV5-6
abundance: once

CDR3aa: CASSIDSQGGSPLHF
CDR3nt: TGTGCCAGTAGTATAGATAGTCAGGGAGGTTCACCCCTCCACTTT
j_gene: TRBJ1-6
d_gene: -
v_gene: TRBV19
abundance: -

CDR3aa: CASSLGIYTGDPNKVNEQFF
CDR3nt: TGCGCCAGCAGCTTGGGGATCTACACTGGGGACCCCAATAAGGTCAATGAGCAGTTCTTC
j_gene: TRBJ2-1
d_gene: -
v_gene: TRBV5-1
abundance: -

CDR3aa: CASSQSGRGFTEAFF
CDR3nt: TGTGCCAGCAGCCAATCCGGTAGGGGATTCACTGAAGCTTTCTTT
j_gene: TRBJ1-1
d_gene: -
v_gene: TRBV5-6
abundance: once

CDR3aa: CASSFGDTQYF
CDR3nt: TGTGCCAGCAGTTTCGGGGATACGCAGTATTTT
j_gene: TRBJ2-3
d_gene: -
v_gene: TRBV12-3/TRBV12-4
abundance: once

CDR3aa: CASSGGYYEQYF
CDR3nt: TGCGCCAGCAGTGGAGGTTACTACGAGCAGTACTTC
j_gene: TRBJ2-7
d_gene: -
v_gene: TRBV10-2
abundance: once

CDR3aa: CASSPLAPGQGREKLFF
CDR3nt: TGTGCCAGTAGTCCCCTGGCACCGGGACAGGGTCGCGAAAAACTGTTTTTT
j_gene: TRBJ1-4
d_gene: TRBD1
v_gene: TRBV19
abundance: -

CDR3aa: CATSTVAPPTEAFF
CDR3nt: TGTGCCACCTCTACGGTGGCTCCACCCACTGAAGCTTTCTTT
j_gene: TRBJ1-1
d_gene: -
v_gene: TRBV15
abundance: -

CDR3aa: CASSFVGGQPQHF
CDR3nt: TGTGCCAGCAGTTTTGTGGGGGGTCAGCCCCAGCATTTT
j_gene: TRBJ1-5
d_gene: -
v_gene: TRBV12-3/TRBV12-4
abundance: -

CDR3aa: CASSLYARPGLAGGNEQFF
CDR3nt: TGTGCCAGCAGTTTATATGCCAGACCGGGACTAGCGGGGGGCAATGAGCAGTTCTTC
j_gene: TRBJ2-1
d_gene: TRBD2
v_gene: TRBV28
abundance: -

CDR3aa: CASSLNQGGNEKLFF
CDR3nt: TGTGCCAGCAGCTTGAATCAGGGAGGGAATGAAAAACTGTTTTTT
j_gene: TRBJ1-4
d_gene: -
v_gene: TRBV5-4
abundance: -

CDR3aa: CAWSRNTYNSPLHF
CDR3nt: TGTGCCTGGAGCAGGAACACCTATAATTCACCCCTCCACTTT
j_gene: TRBJ1-6
d_gene: -
v_gene: TRBV30
abundance: -

CDR3aa: CASSPGQGGNTEAFF
CDR3nt: TGTGCCAGCAGCCCGGGACAGGGGGGGAACACTGAAGCTTTCTTT
j_gene: TRBJ1-1
d_gene: TRBD1
v_gene: TRBV3-1/TRBV3-2
abundance: -

CDR3aa: CASRGRVHSDTQYF
CDR3nt: TGTGCCAGCAGGGGGCGGGTTCATTCAGATACGCAGTATTTT
j_gene: TRBJ2-3
d_gene: -
v_gene: TRBV28
abundance: -

CDR3aa: CASSLRRGTNEKLFF
CDR3nt: TGTGCCAGCAGCTTACGGCGGGGGACGAATGAAAAACTGTTTTTT
j_gene: TRBJ1-4
d_gene: -
v_gene: TRBV13
abundance: -

CDR3aa: CASSGHGQGPTF
CDR3nt: TGTGCCAGCAGTGGTCATGGACAGGGGCCCACCTTC
j_gene: TRBJ1-2
d_gene: TRBD1
v_gene: TRBV2
abundance: -

CDR3aa: CASSLNREFSGNTIYF
CDR3nt: TGTGCCAGCAGCCTTAATAGGGAGTTCTCTGGAAACACCATATATTTT
j_gene: TRBJ1-3
d_gene: -
v_gene: TRBV4-2
abundance: -

CDR3aa: CASSLGPLASSTDTQYF
CDR3nt: TGTGCCAGCAGCTTAGGTCCGCTAGCATCGTCCACAGATACGCAGTATTTT
j_gene: TRBJ2-3
d_gene: -
v_gene: TRBV7-2
abundance: once